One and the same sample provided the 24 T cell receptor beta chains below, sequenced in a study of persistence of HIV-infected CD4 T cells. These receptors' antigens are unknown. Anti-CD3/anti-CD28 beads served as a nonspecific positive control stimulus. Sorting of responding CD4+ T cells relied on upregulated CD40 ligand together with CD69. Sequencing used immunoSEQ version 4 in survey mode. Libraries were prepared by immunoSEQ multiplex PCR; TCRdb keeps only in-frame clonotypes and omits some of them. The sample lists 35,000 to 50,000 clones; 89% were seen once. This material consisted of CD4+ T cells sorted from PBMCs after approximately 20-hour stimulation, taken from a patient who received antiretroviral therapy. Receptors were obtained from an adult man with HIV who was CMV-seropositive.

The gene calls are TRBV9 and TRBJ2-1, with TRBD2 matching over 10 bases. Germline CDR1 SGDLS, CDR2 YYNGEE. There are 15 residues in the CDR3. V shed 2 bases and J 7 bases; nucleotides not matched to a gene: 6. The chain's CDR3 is CASSVSGGLVNEQFF. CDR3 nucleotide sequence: TGTGCCAGCAGCGTTAGCGGGGGGCTGGTAAATGAGCAGTTCTTC.

In DNA form, the CDR3 reads TGTGCCACCAGTGATCGACAGGGAAACTATGGCTACACCTTC. Amino acid sequence: CATSDRQGNYGYTF. The chain employs TRBV24-1 and TRBJ1-2, with 7 bases lining up with TRBD1. Germline V lookup: CDR1 KGHDR, CDR2 SFDVKD. Trimming at V came to 3 bases and at J to 2 bases, leaving 2 bases not matched to a gene. The CDR3 has 14 amino acids.

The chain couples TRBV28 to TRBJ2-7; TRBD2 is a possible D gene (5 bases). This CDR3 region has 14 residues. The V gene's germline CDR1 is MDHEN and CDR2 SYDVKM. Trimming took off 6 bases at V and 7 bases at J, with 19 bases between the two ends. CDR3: CASSPYEGSQEQYF. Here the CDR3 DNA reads TGTGCCAGCAGCCCGTACGAGGGCTCGCAGGAGCAGTACTTC.

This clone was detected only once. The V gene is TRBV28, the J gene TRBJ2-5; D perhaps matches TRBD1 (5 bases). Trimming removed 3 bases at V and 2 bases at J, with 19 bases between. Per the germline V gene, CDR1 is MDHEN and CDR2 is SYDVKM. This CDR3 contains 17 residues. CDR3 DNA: TGTGCCAGCAGTTTTGGTAGGCTAGGGGTCAGGCAAGAGACCCAGTACTTC. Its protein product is CASSFGRLGVRQETQYF. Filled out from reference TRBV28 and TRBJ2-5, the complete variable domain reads DVKVTQSSRYLVKRTGEKVFLECVQDMDHENMFWYRQDPGLGLRLIYFSYDVKMKEKGDIPEGYSVSREKKERFSLILESASTNQTSMYLCASSFGRLGVRQETQYFGPGTRLLVL.

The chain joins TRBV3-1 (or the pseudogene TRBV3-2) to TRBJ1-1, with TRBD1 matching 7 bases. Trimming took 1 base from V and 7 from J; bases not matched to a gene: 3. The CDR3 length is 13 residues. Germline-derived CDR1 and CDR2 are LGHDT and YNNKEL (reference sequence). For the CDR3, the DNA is TGTGCCAGCAGCCAAGGTCCAGGGGGTGAAGCTTTCTTT. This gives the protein CASSQGPGGEAFF.

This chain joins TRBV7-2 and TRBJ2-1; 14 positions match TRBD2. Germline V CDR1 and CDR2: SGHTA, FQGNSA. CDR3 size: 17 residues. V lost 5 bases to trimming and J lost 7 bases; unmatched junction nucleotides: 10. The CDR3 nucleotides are TGTGCCAGCAGCCAAAGACTAGCGGGGGGGCAAACGAATGAGCAGTTCTTC. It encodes CASSQRLAGGQTNEQFF.

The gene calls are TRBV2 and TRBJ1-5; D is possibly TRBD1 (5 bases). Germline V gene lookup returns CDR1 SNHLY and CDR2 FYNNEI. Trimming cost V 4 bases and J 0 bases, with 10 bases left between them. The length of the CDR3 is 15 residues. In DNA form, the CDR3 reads TGTGCCAGCAGTGGAAGGCAGGGTAGCAATCAGCCCCAGCATTTT. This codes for CASSGRQGSNQPQHF.

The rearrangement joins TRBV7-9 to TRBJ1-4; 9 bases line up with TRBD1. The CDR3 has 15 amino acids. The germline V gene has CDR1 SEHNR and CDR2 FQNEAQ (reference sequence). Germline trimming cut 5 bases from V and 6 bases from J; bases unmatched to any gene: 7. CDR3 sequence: CASSPGQGRDEKLFF. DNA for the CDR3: TGTGCCAGCAGCCCGGGACAGGGTAGAGATGAAAAACTGTTTTTT. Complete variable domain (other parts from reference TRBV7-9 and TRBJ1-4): DTGVSQNPRHKITKRGQNVTFRCDPISEHNRLYWYRQTLGQGPEFLTYFQNEAQLEKSRLLSDRFSAERPKGSFSTLEIQRTEQGDSAMYLCASSPGQGRDEKLFFGSGTQLSVL.

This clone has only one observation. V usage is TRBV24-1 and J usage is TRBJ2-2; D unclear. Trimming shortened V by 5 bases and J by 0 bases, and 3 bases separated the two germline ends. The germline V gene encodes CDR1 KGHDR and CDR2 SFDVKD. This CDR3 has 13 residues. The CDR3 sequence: CATSGSNTGELFF. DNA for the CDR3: TGTGCCACCAGTGGATCGAACACCGGGGAGCTGTTTTTT.

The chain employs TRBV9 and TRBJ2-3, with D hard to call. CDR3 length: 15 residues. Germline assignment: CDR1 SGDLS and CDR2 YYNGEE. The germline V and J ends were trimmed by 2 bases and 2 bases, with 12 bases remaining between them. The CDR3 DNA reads TGTGCCAGCAGCGTTCTTGACTCCCCCACAGATACGCAGTATTTT. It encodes CASSVLDSPTDTQYF.

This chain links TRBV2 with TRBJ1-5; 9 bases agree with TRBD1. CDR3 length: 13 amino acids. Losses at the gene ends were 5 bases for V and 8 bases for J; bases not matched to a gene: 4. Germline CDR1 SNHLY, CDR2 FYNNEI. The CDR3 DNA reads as TGTGCCAGCAGTTACAGGGGGCGGGAGCCCCAGCATTTT. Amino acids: CASSYRGREPQHF.

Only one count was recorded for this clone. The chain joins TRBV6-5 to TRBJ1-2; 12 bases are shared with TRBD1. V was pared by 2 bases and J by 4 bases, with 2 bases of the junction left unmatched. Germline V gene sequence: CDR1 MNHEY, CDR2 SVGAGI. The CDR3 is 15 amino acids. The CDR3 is CASSYGTGGGYGYTF. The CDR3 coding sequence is TGTGCCAGCAGTTACGGGACAGGGGGCGGCTATGGCTACACCTTC.

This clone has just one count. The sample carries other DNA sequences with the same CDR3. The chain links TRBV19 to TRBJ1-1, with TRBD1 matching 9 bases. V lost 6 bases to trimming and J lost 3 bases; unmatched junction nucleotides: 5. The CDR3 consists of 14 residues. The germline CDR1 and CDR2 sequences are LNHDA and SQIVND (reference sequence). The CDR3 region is CASSGTGFYTEAFF. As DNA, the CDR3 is TGTGCCAGTAGCGGGACAGGGTTTTACACTGAAGCTTTCTTT. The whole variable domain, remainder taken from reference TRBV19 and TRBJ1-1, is DGGITQSPKYLFRKEGQNVTLSCEQNLNHDAMYWYRQDPGQGLRLIYYSQIVNDFQKGDIAEGYSVSREKKESFPLTVTSAQKNPTAFYLCASSGTGFYTEAFFGQGTRLTVV.

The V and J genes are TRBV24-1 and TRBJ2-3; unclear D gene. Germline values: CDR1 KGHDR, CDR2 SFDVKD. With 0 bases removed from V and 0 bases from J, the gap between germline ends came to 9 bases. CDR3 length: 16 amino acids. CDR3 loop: CATSDLIGISTDTQYF. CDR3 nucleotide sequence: TGTGCCACCAGTGATTTGATAGGGATCAGCACAGATACGCAGTATTTT.

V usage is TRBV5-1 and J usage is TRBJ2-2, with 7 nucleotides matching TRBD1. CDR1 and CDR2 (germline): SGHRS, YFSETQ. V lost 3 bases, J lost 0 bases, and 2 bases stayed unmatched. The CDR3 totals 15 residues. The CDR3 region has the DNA TGCGCCAGCAGCTCCGGGACAGCGAACACCGGGGAGCTGTTTTTT. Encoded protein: CASSSGTANTGELFF.

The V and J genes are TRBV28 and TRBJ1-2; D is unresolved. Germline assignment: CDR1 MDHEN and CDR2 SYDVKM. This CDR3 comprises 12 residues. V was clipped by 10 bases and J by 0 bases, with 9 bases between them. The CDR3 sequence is CATGSSNYGYTF. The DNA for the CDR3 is TGTGCCACCGGTTCTTCTAACTATGGCTACACCTTC.

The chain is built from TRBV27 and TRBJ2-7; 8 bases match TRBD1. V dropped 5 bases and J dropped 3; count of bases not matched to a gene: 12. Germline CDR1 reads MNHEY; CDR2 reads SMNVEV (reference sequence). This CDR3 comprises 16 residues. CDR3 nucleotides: TGTGCCAGCAGTCTCTCCCCGGGCAGGGGGCACTACGAGCAGTACTTC. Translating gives CASSLSPGRGHYEQYF.

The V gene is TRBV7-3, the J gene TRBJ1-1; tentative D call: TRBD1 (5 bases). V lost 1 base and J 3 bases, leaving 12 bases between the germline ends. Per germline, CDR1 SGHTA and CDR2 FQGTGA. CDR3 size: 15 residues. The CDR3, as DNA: TGTGCCAGCAGCTTAAAGGGCCCGGGGGACACTGAAGCTTTCTTT. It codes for CASSLKGPGDTEAFF.

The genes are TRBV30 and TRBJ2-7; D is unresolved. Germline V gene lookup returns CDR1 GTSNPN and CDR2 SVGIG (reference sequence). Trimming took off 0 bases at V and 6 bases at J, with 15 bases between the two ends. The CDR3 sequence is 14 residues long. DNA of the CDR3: TGTGCCTGGAGTGTAAACCCGGCTAAGCCCGAGCAGTACTTC. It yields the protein CAWSVNPAKPEQYF.

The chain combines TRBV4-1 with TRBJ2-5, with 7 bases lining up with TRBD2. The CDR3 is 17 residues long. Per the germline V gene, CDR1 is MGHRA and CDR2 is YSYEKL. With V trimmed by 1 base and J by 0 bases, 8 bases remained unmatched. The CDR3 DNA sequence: TGCGCCAGCAGCCAAGCCTATGGGGGGGGTTACCAAGAGACCCAGTACTTC. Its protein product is CASSQAYGGGYQETQYF.

This chain's CDR3 is CASSLRDPGTRHGDYEQYF. DNA of the CDR3: TGTGCCAGCAGCTTAAGGGACCCCGGGACTCGACACGGGGACTACGAGCAGTACTTC. The gene calls are TRBV7-3 and TRBJ2-7; maybe TRBD2 (6 bases). Trimming left V 1 base short and J 3 bases short, with 25 bases between. The CDR3 is made up of 19 amino acids. Germline CDR1 and CDR2: SGHTA and FQGTGA.

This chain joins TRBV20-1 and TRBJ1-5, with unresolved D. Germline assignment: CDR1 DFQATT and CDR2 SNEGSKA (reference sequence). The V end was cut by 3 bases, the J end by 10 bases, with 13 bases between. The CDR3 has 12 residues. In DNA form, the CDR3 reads TGCAGTGCTAGTACCCCCGATATCCCCCAGCATTTT. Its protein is CSASTPDIPQHF.

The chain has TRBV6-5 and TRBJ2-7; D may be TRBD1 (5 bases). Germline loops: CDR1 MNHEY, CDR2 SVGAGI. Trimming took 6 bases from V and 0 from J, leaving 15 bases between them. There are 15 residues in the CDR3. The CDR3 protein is CASSHLDTRSYEQYF. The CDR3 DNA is TGTGCCAGCAGCCACCTGGACACTCGCTCCTACGAGCAGTACTTC.

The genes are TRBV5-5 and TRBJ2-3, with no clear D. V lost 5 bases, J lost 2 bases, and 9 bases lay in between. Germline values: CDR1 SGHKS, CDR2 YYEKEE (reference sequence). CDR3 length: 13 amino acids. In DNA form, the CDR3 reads TGTGCCAGCAGGGTCAGTACCACAGATACGCAGTATTTT. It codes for CASRVSTTDTQYF.